Reported below is one TCR beta chain. There are a few counts of this clonotype. The specificity of this receptor is unknown. It has no much larger one-base neighbor in the sample; base qualities were not kept. The germline V gene (reference sequence) yields LGHDT for CDR1 and YNNKEL for CDR2. V loses 6 bases, J loses 1 base, and the germline ends lie 12 bases apart. Including cysteine and phenylalanine, the CDR3 has 14 amino acids. The read is trimmed to its CDR3 DNA, 42 bases read in frame from base 1. This entry belongs to a study of human T cells and chemical hapten exposure (dated by TCRdb to the early 2020s). Regarding the research as a whole: For sensitization, 2% DPC in acetone was applied to a 2 cm by 2 cm area of upper inner arm skin. Blood samples were taken from patients before sensitization (week 0) and then at 2, 6 and about 24 weeks after DPC sensitization. Patch testing on the upper back used Finn chambers containing 0.01% DPC, with scoring done after 6 days according to International Contact Dermatitis Research Group standards. For TCR sequencing, blood came from twenty-nine alopecia patients at anywhere from one to four time points (pre-sensitization, 2, 6 and 24 weeks). Most of the patients in the cohort were female, and the cohort covered alopecia areata with under or over 50% scalp involvement, alopecia totalis and alopecia universalis. The libraries were sequenced as a pool, and the TCR yield per sample differed mostly because of small variations in library volumes within the pool. This study followed changes in the peripheral blood TCR repertoire in vivo during primary and secondary sensitization of alopecia patients to the hapten diphenylcyclopropenone (DPC). Throughout the roughly 23-week study period, patients were also given weekly therapeutic DPC doses on the scalp.

This sample's time point label indicates: patch test 3, about 24 weeks after DPC sensitization. Sample treatment or condition, as interpreted from the label and publication: therapeutic diphenylcyclopropenone sensitization with weekly scalp DPC. At each patch-test visit, blood was drawn before the patch test was applied. Patients were eligible if aged 18 to 70, diagnosed with alopecia and judged suitable for DPC therapy, and pregnant patients were excluded. Total RNA was extracted from unfractionated whole blood that had been collected in Tempus Blood RNA tubes. Overall results and qualifications from the work: The number of PT1 expanded TCRs positively correlated with patch test score, significant at thresholds 8, 16 and 32 but not 4. Repeated subsampling changed both the strength of the expansion versus patch-test correlation and the threshold at which that correlation became significant. Compared with pre-sensitization or healthy control sets, expanded TCRs formed significantly more large CDR3 similarity clusters, which is consistent with antigen-driven responses. No change with DPC sensitization was found in the number of TCRs above 1 in 1000 frequency, and no evidence of global repertoire structure alterations was found. All patients had alopecia, a presumed autoimmune disease, so their immune response might differ from that of healthy individuals.

Receptors were amplified or captured by RACE. TCRdb lists the instrument as NextSeq 500. During library preparation, unique molecular identifiers were attached to individual cDNA molecules so that TCRs could be counted quantitatively and reproducibly. From each blood RNA sample, both TCR alpha and TCR beta chains were sequenced. In the authors' own workflow: The median number of TCRs per sample was some 100,000, ranging from 23,224 to 690,600. V, J and CDR3 annotation of the TCR reads was performed with the Decombinator software suite. For PS versus PT1 abundance plots, all samples were subsampled to the same number of TCRs (28,000). TCRs were defined as expanded if absent before sensitization and observed at least eight times at the 2-week time point. TCRdb cleaned the public reads at Q25 with fastp, built clones with MiXCR and kept in-frame beta chains. Each record represents a unique CDR3 protein, reported with the most common genes and DNA among its rows. TCRdb's processing, not the authors' own work, is the source of the V and J calls. The sample table holds roughly 84,000 distinct CDR3 sequences, of which 10% to 11% were seen once. Of the sample, 3% to 4% falls within the top ten clones.

The receptor chain draws on TRBV3-1 and TRBJ2-5, with TRBD1 perhaps the D gene, on 6 matching bases. The source of this sequence is a woman in her forties or fifties with alopecia areata. Some clones in this sample may be carry-over from other donors' samples. The sequencing used whole blood, collected in connection with sensitization to the hapten diphenylcyclopropenone (DPC). The nucleotides read TGTGCCAGCAGACTTTGGACAGTCCAAGAGACCCAGTACTTC. Its coded protein is CASRLWTVQETQYF.